The 32 T cell receptor beta chains below come from one sample, sequenced in a study of T cell repertoires in cytomegalovirus infection. From the reads, TCRdb called clonotypes with MiXCR, one entry per CDR3 protein. The table lists some 450,000 distinct CDR3 sequences, approximately 31% of them singletons. Material: PBMCs. Receptors were obtained from a human donor in good health (CMV status not recorded). Some clones in this sample may be carry-over from other donors' samples.

The J gene is TRBJ2-5, the V gene TRBV24-1; possible D gene TRBD2, 6 bases. V lost 0 bases and J lost 4, with 17 bases in between. CDR1 KGHDR and CDR2 SFDVKD come from the germline V gene. This CDR3 comprises 17 residues. CDR3 in amino acids: CATSDLWGGDGSETQYF. CDR3 in DNA: TGTGCCACCAGTGATTTGTGGGGCGGGGACGGCTCAGAGACCCAGTACTTC.

About this clonotype itself: The conserved closing phenylalanine or tryptophan is absent in this CDR3, likely reflecting a read error. Because the CDR3's place on the DNA is in doubt, the DNA is left out and the CDR3 is given as listed by TCRdb. The CDR3 is CSARQGRRC. J is TRBJ1-2 and V is TRBV20-1; the table assigns TRBD1, which was not confirmed against the DNA. Germline-derived CDR1 and CDR2 are DFQATT and SNEGSKA (reference sequence). The CDR3 spans 9 amino acids, including both terminal residues.

This clonotype was counted a few times. A much larger clone lies a single base off, so this may be a read error. The V and J genes are TRBV5-4 and TRBJ1-1; tentative D call: TRBD1 (6 bases). Trimming removed 4 bases at V and 0 bases at J, with 10 bases between. Germline V gene sequence: CDR1 SGHNT, CDR2 YYREEE (reference sequence). The CDR3 is made up of 14 amino acids. This chain's CDR3 is CASSMDRLNTEAFF. CDR3 DNA: TGTGCCAGCAGCATGGACAGACTGAACACTGAAGCTTTCTTT.

There are many counts of this clonotype. The V call is TRBV7-6, the J call TRBJ2-1; D is possibly TRBD1 (5 bases). This CDR3 spans 17 amino acids. From germline, CDR1 is SGHVS and CDR2 FNYEAQ. The V and J ends lost 5 bases and 0 bases respectively, with 17 bases between them. Here the CDR3 DNA reads TGTGCCAGCAGCCACGGACAATTAAAATACTCCTACAATGAGCAGTTCTTC. Amino acid sequence: CASSHGQLKYSYNEQFF. Drawing the rest from reference TRBV7-6 and TRBJ2-1, the complete variable domain is GAGVSQSPRYKVTKRGQDVALRCDPISGHVSLYWYRQALGQGPEFLTYFNYEAQQDKSGLPNDRFSAERPEGSISTLTIQRTEQRDSAMYRCASSHGQLKYSYNEQFFGPGTRLTVL.

This clonotype was recorded once. V and J are TRBV20-1 and TRBJ2-7; possibly TRBD1 or TRBD2 for D (5 bases each). CDR1 DFQATT and CDR2 SNEGSKA come from the germline V gene (reference sequence). The CDR3 has 14 residues. Trimming took 6 bases from V and 4 from J, leaving 19 bases between them. The CDR3 sequence is CSAPGHRPSYEQYF. DNA for the CDR3: TGCAGTGCCCCGGGGCATCGACCTTCTTACGAGCAGTACTTC.

The CDR3 loop is CSARGSYQSWETQYF. In DNA form, the CDR3 reads TGCAGTGCTAGAGGGTCATACCAATCGTGGGAGACCCAGTACTTC. The V and J genes are TRBV20-1 and TRBJ2-5, with D hard to call. V was pared by 1 base and J by 5 bases, with 17 bases between. Germline V gives CDR1 DFQATT, CDR2 SNEGSKA (reference sequence). This CDR3 comprises 15 residues.

The chain carries TRBV5-1 and TRBJ1-2, with 9 bases matching TRBD1. This CDR3 has 14 amino acids. Trimming removed 3 bases from V and 4 bases from J; junction bases left unmatched: 4. Germline assignment: CDR1 SGHRS and CDR2 YFSETQ. CDR3 loop: CASSWETGGYGYTF. CDR3 bases: TGCGCCAGCAGCTGGGAGACAGGGGGCTATGGCTACACCTTC.

This clonotype appeared a few times. The chain employs TRBV7-2 and TRBJ2-2, with TRBD1 identical over 9 bases. The CDR3 runs 16 residues. V dropped 6 bases and J dropped 5; count of bases not matched to a gene: 10. Germline V gives CDR1 SGHTA, CDR2 FQGNSA. The CDR3 region has the DNA TGTGCCAGCAGAGGATGGGACAGGGTTACAACCGGGGAGCTGTTTTTT. It specifies CASRGWDRVTTGELFF.

This clonotype was counted at least ten times. The chain links TRBV7-6 to TRBJ2-5, with 8 positions matching TRBD2. The germline gives CDR1 SGHVS, CDR2 FNYEAQ. Losses at the gene ends were 4 bases for V and 0 bases for J; bases not matched to a gene: 4. The CDR3 length is 15 residues. The CDR3 spells CASSYAGGYQETQYF. In DNA, the CDR3 is TGTGCCAGCAGCTACGCGGGGGGATACCAAGAGACCCAGTACTTC. The full variable domain, in which reference TRBV7-6 and TRBJ2-5 provide the parts outside the CDR3, is GAGVSQSPRYKVTKRGQDVALRCDPISGHVSLYWYRQALGQGPEFLTYFNYEAQQDKSGLPNDRFSAERPEGSISTLTIQRTEQRDSAMYRCASSYAGGYQETQYFGPGTRLLVL.

The sample holds a few counts of this clonotype. The chain uses TRBV7-6 and TRBJ2-7, with 11 bases matching TRBD1. This CDR3 comprises 14 residues. CDR1 and CDR2 (germline): SGHVS, FNYEAQ. Trimming cost V 5 bases and J 7 bases; bases outside gene matches: 7. CDR3 coding DNA: TGTGCCAGCAGCCTCGGACAGGGGGCACAGGAGCAGTACTTC. Its protein is CASSLGQGAQEQYF.

The table lists this clonotype with many counts. This chain connects TRBV7-2 to TRBJ2-3; D unclear. This CDR3 spans 15 amino acids. Germline loops: CDR1 SGHTA, CDR2 FQGNSA. V dropped 1 base and J dropped 1 base, with 9 bases sitting between them. The CDR3 here is CASSLEAFRTDTQYF. In DNA, the CDR3 is TGTGCCAGCAGCTTAGAGGCTTTCCGCACAGATACGCAGTATTTT.

The chain combines TRBV19 with TRBJ2-3; 7 bases agree with TRBD1. The CDR3 totals 15 residues. Germline V gene data show CDR1 as LNHDA and CDR2 as SQIVND (reference sequence). V trimming: 5 bases; J trimming: 6 bases; junction bases outside the gene matches: 11. The CDR3 loop is CASSFSEGATDTQYF. Written as DNA, the CDR3 is TGTGCCAGTAGTTTCTCTGAGGGGGCAACGGATACGCAGTATTTT. Supplemented by reference TRBV19 and TRBJ2-3, the full variable domain reads DGGITQSPKYLFRKEGQNVTLSCEQNLNHDAMYWYRQDPGQGLRLIYYSQIVNDFQKGDIAEGYSVSREKKESFPLTVTSAQKNPTAFYLCASSFSEGATDTQYFGPGTRLTVL.

This clonotype was seen only a few times. The chain recombines TRBV3-1 with TRBJ1-2; 9 positions match TRBD1. Looked up from germline, CDR1 is LGHDT and CDR2 is YNNKEL (reference sequence). CDR3 length equals 13 residues. Losses at the gene ends were 4 bases for V and 8 bases for J; bases not matched to a gene: 5. This CDR3 is CASSRRTGDGYTF. The CDR3 bases are TGTGCCAGCAGCCGCAGGACAGGGGACGGCTACACCTTC. Filled out from reference TRBV3-1 and TRBJ1-2, the complete variable domain reads DTAVSQTPKYLVTQMGNDKSIKCEQNLGHDTMYWYKQDSKKFLKIMFSYNNKELIINETVPNRFSPKSPDKAHLNLHINSLELGDSAVYFCASSRRTGDGYTFGSGTRLTVV.

At least ten counts were recorded for this clonotype. CDR3 nucleotides: TGTGCCAGTAGCTTAGACAGAATCAATCAGCCCCAGCATTTT. Its translation is CASSLDRINQPQHF. This chain connects TRBV19 to TRBJ1-5, with D tentatively TRBD1 (5 bases). The CDR3 consists of 14 residues. CDR1 and CDR2 from the germline V gene are LNHDA and SQIVND (reference sequence). V lost 6 bases to trimming and J lost 3 bases, with 12 bases between them.

This clonotype has a handful of counts. The chain links TRBV6-6 to TRBJ2-1; D possibly corresponds to TRBD1 (7 bases). CDR3 size: 15 residues. V was pared by 6 bases and J by 4 bases, with 16 bases between. Germline-derived CDR1 and CDR2 are MNHNY and SVGAGI (reference sequence). The CDR3 sequence is CASRPGGLQYNEQFF. The CDR3 DNA sequence: TGTGCCAGCAGGCCAGGGGGGTTACAATACAATGAGCAGTTCTTC.

The chain has TRBV5-4 and TRBJ1-1; TRBD1 agrees at 8 bases. This CDR3 is 15 amino acids long. CDR1 is SGHNT, CDR2 YYREEE, per germline (reference sequence). V lost 4 bases and J lost 4; bases outside the gene matches: 9. The CDR3: CASSDGQGGITEAFF. CDR3 sequence (DNA): TGTGCCAGCAGCGACGGACAGGGTGGGATCACTGAAGCTTTCTTT.

This clonotype was seen a handful of times. The V and J genes are TRBV28 and TRBJ1-2, with unresolved D. There are 12 residues in the CDR3. V dropped 3 bases and J dropped 8 bases, with 10 bases sitting between them. The germline V gene encodes CDR1 MDHEN and CDR2 SYDVKM. CDR3 DNA sequence: TGTGCCAGCAGTTTGCCGGCGGGGGGCTACACCTTC. Amino acid sequence: CASSLPAGGYTF.

CDR3 sequence reads: CASSASENTGELFF. The DNA of the CDR3 is TGTGCCAGCAGCGCCAGCGAGAACACCGGGGAGCTGTTTTTT. This chain links TRBV6-5 with TRBJ2-2; D not certain. Per the germline V gene, CDR1 is MNHEY and CDR2 is SVGAGI. V was cut by 6 bases and J by 1 base, with 9 bases left in between. This CDR3 region has 14 residues.

This clonotype was observed a few times. The rearrangement joins TRBV12-5 to TRBJ1-1, with D perhaps TRBD1 (5 bases). This CDR3 is 14 amino acids long. Trimming took off 3 bases at V and 1 base at J, with 9 bases between the two ends. The V gene's germline CDR1 is LGHNT and CDR2 FRNRAP. The CDR3 DNA sequence: TGTGCTAGTGGTTTTGGGGCCCAGAACACTGAAGCTTTCTTT. The encoded protein is CASGFGAQNTEAFF. Variable domain in full (rest from reference TRBV12-5 and TRBJ1-1): DARVTQTPRHKVTEMGQEVTMRCQPILGHNTVFWYRQTMMQGLELLAYFRNRAPLDDSGMPKDRFSAEMPDATLATLKIQPSEPRDSAVYFCASGFGAQNTEAFFGQGTRLTVV.

The genes are TRBV5-5 and TRBJ2-1; 9 bases are shared with TRBD1. Trimming removed 0 bases from V and 8 bases from J; junction bases left unmatched: 6. CDR3 length equals 15 residues. CDR1 is SGHKS, CDR2 YYEKEE, per germline (reference sequence). The CDR3 region has the DNA TGTGCCAGCAGCTTGGGGGGACAGGGTTGGGATGAGCAGTTCTTC. It specifies CASSLGGQGWDEQFF. Full variable domain (remainder filled in from reference TRBV5-5 and TRBJ2-1): DAGVTQSPTHLIKTRGQQVTLRCSPISGHKSVSWYQQVLGQGPQFIFQYYEKEERGRGNFPDRFSARQFPNYSSELNVNALLLGDSALYLCASSLGGQGWDEQFFGPGTRLTVL.

This clonotype was picked up a small number of times. The chain couples TRBV6-8 to TRBJ2-2, with D possibly TRBD1 on 5 matching bases. Trimming removed 2 bases from V and 8 bases from J, with 9 bases in between. This CDR3 is built from 13 residues. In germline, CDR1 is MNHGY, CDR2 SAAAGT. The CDR3 nucleotides are TGTGCCAGCAGTTACGATAGGGGAGGGGAGCTGTTTTTT. Residues: CASSYDRGGELFF.

This clonotype has more than one count but fewer than ten. This chain joins TRBV5-5 and TRBJ2-3; 9 bases map to TRBD1. V was pared by 3 bases and J by 4 bases, with 9 bases of the junction left unmatched. The CDR3 is made up of 16 amino acids. Germline V gene data show CDR1 as SGHKS and CDR2 as YYEKEE (reference sequence). Here the CDR3 DNA reads TGTGCCAGCAGCTCCCCCCCCGGGACAGGGCCAGATACGCAGTATTTT. Residues: CASSSPPGTGPDTQYF.

This chain uses TRBV7-3 with TRBJ2-5, with 9 bases identical to TRBD2. In germline, CDR1 is SGHTA, CDR2 FQGTGA. This CDR3 spans 15 amino acids. The V and J ends lost 1 base and 5 bases, in that order; junction bases with no gene match: 5. CDR3 bases: TGTGCCAGCAGCTTAAGCGGGGGGGATTGGGAGACCCAGTACTTC. It specifies CASSLSGGDWETQYF.

The genes are TRBV20-1 and TRBJ2-5; 9 positions agree with TRBD2. The trim removed 4 bases at V and 1 base at J, leaving 4 bases unmatched. Germline CDR1 is DFQATT and CDR2 is SNEGSKA (reference sequence). The CDR3 spans 14 residues. The DNA of the CDR3 is TGCAGTGCTAAAAGCGGGGGGCCCCAAGAGACCCAGTACTTC. This translates into CSAKSGGPQETQYF.

This chain links TRBV7-2 with TRBJ1-1, with D uncertain. CDR3 size: 14 residues. Germline V CDR1 and CDR2: SGHTA, FQGNSA. V shed 0 bases and J shed 11 bases, with 16 bases lying between them. The CDR3 nucleotides are TGTGCCAGCAGCTTAGCAGGGCGTGGGCTGGAGGCTTTCTTT. Its protein is CASSLAGRGLEAFF.

This clonotype was counted at least ten times. The chain carries TRBV7-9 and TRBJ2-5, with D possibly being TRBD2 (6 bases). The germline V gene encodes CDR1 SEHNR and CDR2 FQNEAQ (reference sequence). CDR3 length: 15 residues. Trimming took 5 bases from V and 9 from J, leaving 22 bases between them. The DNA of the CDR3 is TGTGCCAGCAGCCCTCCCCGGGGACCCCCGGGGGCCCAGTACTTC. Its protein is CASSPPRGPPGAQYF.

The chain joins TRBV5-1 to TRBJ1-1, with a tentative D call TRBD1 (6 bases). The CDR3 contains 17 residues. Germline V gene lookup returns CDR1 SGHRS and CDR2 YFSETQ. The V gene lost 4 bases and the J gene lost 4 bases, with 23 bases spanning the gap. CDR3 bases: TGCGCCAGCAGCCCGAGAGAGGGGGGAGGGTCGGGCACTGAAGCTTTCTTT. As protein: CASSPREGGGSGTEAFF.

This clonotype was seen only a few times. The chain joins TRBV7-4 to TRBJ2-1, with a possible D match to TRBD2 (6 bases). Deletions cut 3 bases from V and 6 bases from J, with 18 bases between. Germline assignment: CDR1 SGHVT and CDR2 SQSDAQ. This CDR3 is 16 amino acids long. CDR3 region: CASSFGGLRGINEQFF. The CDR3 nucleotides are TGTGCCAGCAGCTTTGGTGGCTTGCGGGGCATCAATGAGCAGTTCTTC.

This CDR3 is CASTSGGGYSNQPQHF. The CDR3 DNA reads TGTGCCAGCACCTCGGGAGGGGGTTATAGCAATCAGCCCCAGCATTTT. This chain connects TRBV7-9 to TRBJ1-5; a possible D gene is TRBD1 (6 bases). Germline values: CDR1 SEHNR, CDR2 FQNEAQ (reference sequence). The CDR3 extends over 16 amino acids. V shed 7 bases and J shed 0 bases, with 16 bases lying between them.

The V and J genes are TRBV5-6 and TRBJ2-7; no definite D call. The germline V and J ends were trimmed by 4 bases and 5 bases, with 7 bases remaining between them. Germline V gene sequence: CDR1 SGHDT, CDR2 YYEEEE. This CDR3 is 11 amino acids long. CDR3 nucleotide sequence: TGTGCCAGCAGCGTGGGCCACGAGCAGTACTTC. Its translation is CASSVGHEQYF.

The rearrangement joins TRBV15 to TRBJ2-1; D unclear. This CDR3 has 12 amino acids. Trimming left V 6 bases short and J 5 bases short, with 8 bases between. Germline-derived CDR1 and CDR2 are LNHNV and YYDKDF (reference sequence). The CDR3, as DNA: TGTGCCACCAGGGCAATTGACAATGAGCAGTTCTTC. It yields the protein CATRAIDNEQFF.

In DNA form, the CDR3 reads TGTGCCAGCAGTGAACTCCTTTCCTACGAGCAGTACTTC. It codes for CASSELLSYEQYF. The chain uses TRBV6-1 and TRBJ2-7, with no clear D. The V gene's germline CDR1 is MNHNS and CDR2 SASEGT. The CDR3 totals 13 residues. Trimming stripped 2 bases from V and 1 base from J, with 6 bases between.